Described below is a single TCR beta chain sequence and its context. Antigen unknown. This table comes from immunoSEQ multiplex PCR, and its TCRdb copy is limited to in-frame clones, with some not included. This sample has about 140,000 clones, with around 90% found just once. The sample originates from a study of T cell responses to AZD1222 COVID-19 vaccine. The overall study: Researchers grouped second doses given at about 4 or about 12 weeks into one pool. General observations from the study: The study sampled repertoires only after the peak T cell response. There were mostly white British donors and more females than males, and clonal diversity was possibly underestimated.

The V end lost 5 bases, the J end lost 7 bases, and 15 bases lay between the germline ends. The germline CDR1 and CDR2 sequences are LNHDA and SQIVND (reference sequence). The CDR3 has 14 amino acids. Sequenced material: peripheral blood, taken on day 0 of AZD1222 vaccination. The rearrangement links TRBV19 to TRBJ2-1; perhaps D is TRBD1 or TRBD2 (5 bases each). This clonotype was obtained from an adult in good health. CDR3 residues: CASSGGWKGNEQFF. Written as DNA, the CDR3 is TGTGCCAGTAGTGGGGGATGGAAGGGTAATGAGCAGTTCTTC.